A selection of T cell receptor beta chains follows, all from one sample in a study of blood T cell repertoires in COVID-19. Sequencing used immunoSEQ multiplex PCR; TCRdb keeps in-frame clones, though not all of them. This table holds a few hundred thousand clones, approximately 87% found once. Sequencing was performed on PBMCs or T cells enriched from blood (not recorded which). These receptors all stem from a woman between 50 and 59 years old who had recovered from COVID-19. The CDR3 runs from the conserved cysteine through the conserved F or W. The order of the fields is CDR3 protein, V gene.

cdr3_aa: CASSGVAGGSEQYF; v_call: TRBV2
cdr3_aa: CASSDPTGHQPQHF; v_call: TRBV2
cdr3_aa: CASSIGPERQGYTF; v_call: TRBV19
cdr3_aa: CASSFSGDHTEAFF; v_call: TRBV27
cdr3_aa: CASSLGTGNEKLFF; v_call: TRBV28
cdr3_aa: CASSLLGATEQFF; v_call: TRBV27
cdr3_aa: CAWTRSANTEAFF; v_call: TRBV30
cdr3_aa: CASSFRTGMGYEQYF; v_call: TRBV7-6
cdr3_aa: CASSPWGQASTDTQYF; v_call: TRBV4-1
cdr3_aa: CASSLLGAARETQYF; v_call: TRBV7-3
cdr3_aa: CASSGQAVGDTIYF; v_call: TRBV6-5
cdr3_aa: CASSSPRQGALFNYGYTF; v_call: TRBV7-2
cdr3_aa: CAISRDRPTYEQYF; v_call: TRBV10-3
cdr3_aa: CASSPGQGSTGANVLTF; v_call: TRBV5-1
cdr3_aa: CASSQGQTYYTF; v_call: TRBV5-4
cdr3_aa: CASSPILKPGQGKAFF; v_call: TRBV7-7
cdr3_aa: CASSETGAYGYTF; v_call: TRBV19
cdr3_aa: CASSYNRAIMNTEAFF; v_call: TRBV7-2
cdr3_aa: CASREGYGPYNEQFF; v_call: TRBV27
cdr3_aa: CASSLTGETYEQYF; v_call: TRBV19
cdr3_aa: CASSPPITRETQYF; v_call: TRBV18
cdr3_aa: CASTLQGLRTEAFF; v_call: TRBV19
cdr3_aa: CSVEGLRYGYTF; v_call: TRBV29-1
cdr3_aa: CASSMGASSGNTIYF; v_call: TRBV19
cdr3_aa: CASSLTRQGGTDTQYF; v_call: TRBV11-2
cdr3_aa: CASSRDRALGAGELFF; v_call: TRBV7-9
cdr3_aa: CASSIGTGKETQYF; v_call: TRBV5-6
cdr3_aa: CASSPGTGWTEAFF; v_call: TRBV19
cdr3_aa: CASSPQDTNTDTQYF; v_call: TRBV7-9
cdr3_aa: CASRSPGTGGSGYTF; v_call: TRBV28
cdr3_aa: CASSGLAGGLSYEQYF; v_call: TRBV7-8
cdr3_aa: CASSDGLVLGDEQFF; v_call: TRBV6-2/TRBV6-3
cdr3_aa: CASSDRDRGYEQYF; v_call: TRBV27
cdr3_aa: CASSAGQGMTDTQYF; v_call: TRBV5-1
cdr3_aa: CASSGSGGQGGQPQHF; v_call: TRBV2
cdr3_aa: CASSQATGGRWTEAFF; v_call: TRBV3-1/TRBV3-2
cdr3_aa: CASSPVGAGSTDTQYF; v_call: TRBV3-1/TRBV3-2
cdr3_aa: CASSWGQTYEQYF; v_call: TRBV5-1
cdr3_aa: CASSYSSGQPQHF; v_call: TRBV6-5
cdr3_aa: CASNTGSLDQPLF; v_call: TRBV19
cdr3_aa: CASSQGGPGRDNSPLHF; v_call: TRBV3-1/TRBV3-2
cdr3_aa: CASSQERQGEKLFF; v_call: TRBV4-1
cdr3_aa: CASSQGPSGGAELLQETQYF; v_call: TRBV4-3
cdr3_aa: CASSPHRGGFNNEQFF; v_call: TRBV11-3
cdr3_aa: CASSSSRDEAFF; v_call: TRBV4-2
cdr3_aa: CASSQTDYNSPLHF; v_call: TRBV11-2
cdr3_aa: CASSRSSGQGMSEQYF; v_call: TRBV27
cdr3_aa: CASTRDSVVNTEAFF; v_call: TRBV5-1
cdr3_aa: CASSPRLTSGNTIYF; v_call: TRBV7-2
cdr3_aa: CASSPRGESYGYTF; v_call: TRBV7-9
cdr3_aa: CASSEPGTRAYEQYF; v_call: TRBV25-1
cdr3_aa: CASSLAGDRGSETQYF; v_call: TRBV5-1
cdr3_aa: CASRVQGDNSPLHF; v_call: TRBV5-1
cdr3_aa: CASSLTRQGKDTEAFF; v_call: TRBV7-2
cdr3_aa: CASRPGQINYGYTF; v_call: TRBV5-4